A few counts support the clone carrying this T cell receptor (beta chain). The antigen remains unidentified. These data come from a study of T-cell reconstitution after alpha-beta-depleted transplantation in children. Regarding the study as a whole: Counts and diversity of T cells one year after transplant came mostly from newly produced T cells. Several hundred expanded graft clones reportedly supplied alpha-beta T cells about two months after transplant. Surviving recipient T cells and intrathymic progenitors accounted for some patients' high TCRbeta diversity at day 60.

CDR1 is SGHTA, CDR2 FQGNSA, per germline. CDR3 length: 16 amino acids. V was cut by 5 bases and J by 0 bases, with 15 bases left in between. Researchers prepared the TCRbeta library using unique molecular identifiers, the study reports. MiXCR, applied by TCRdb to the PCR reads, yields one record per CDR3 protein. This table holds about 510,000 distinct CDR3 sequences, about 10% found once. V usage is TRBV7-2 and J usage is TRBJ2-3; a weak D match, TRBD2 (5 bases). Sequencing used PBMCs, mostly from graft donor cells, obtained 180 days after TCRalphabeta/CD19-depleted stem cell transplant. The origin of this receptor is a female patient aged 2 to 10 who had a stem cell transplant for aplastic anemia, so the T cells may come from the graft donor. The CDR3 DNA sequence: TGTGCCAGCAGCCCTCGGACTTCCCTTAGCACAGATACGCAGTATTTT. Its protein is CASSPRTSLSTDTQYF.